This TCR beta chain was identified in a study of beta chain features in type 1 diabetes. The sequenced template was cDNA made from the entire isolated RNA. Assay used: immunoSEQ multiplex PCR; TCRdb lists only in-frame clones, some missing. The sample has 300,000 to 350,000 clones; 7.5% to 9% are singletons. This clone showed up just a few times. The receptor comes from a woman younger than 35 in good health. The sequenced material came from central memory CD4+ T cells from blood.

The CDR3 spells CASGSAPYNEQFF. The DNA for the CDR3 is TGTGCCAGCGGGAGCGCACCCTACAATGAGCAGTTCTTC. The V call is TRBV6-6, the J call TRBJ2-1, with a weak D call TRBD2 (5 bases). Germline loops: CDR1 MNHNY, CDR2 SVGAGI (reference sequence). V shed 8 bases and J shed 2 bases, with 10 bases lying between them. The CDR3 has 13 amino acids.